This T cell receptor beta chain was recovered during a study of response to subunit inactivated influenza vaccine. TCRdb processed the RT-PCR reads anew with MiXCR; each CDR3 protein has one entry. This repertoire shows around 530,000 distinct CDR3 sequences, 12% found once; its top ten account for roughly 10%. This clonotype has only a few counts. The TCR comes from a man in his fifties who received an inactivated influenza vaccine. The sample was PBMCs from blood, taken on the day of vaccination.

In DNA form, the CDR3 reads TGCGCCAGCAGCCAAGATCGACAGATGAACACTGAAGCTTTCTTT. It yields the protein CASSQDRQMNTEAFF. This chain joins TRBV4-3 and TRBJ1-1, with a weak D call TRBD1 (5 bases). Germline V gives CDR1 LGHNA, CDR2 YSLEER. V was clipped by 0 bases and J by 0 bases, with 8 bases between them. This CDR3 has 15 residues.